Listed here is a single T cell receptor (beta chain). The antigen is not known. The assay was immunoSEQ multiplex PCR, and TCRdb's table has in-frame clones only and misses some. Of 60,000 or so clones listed, 85% to 90% are singletons. These data originate in a study of OX40 agonist ivuxolimab in advanced cancers. Study details: Patients' therapy was ivuxolimab, an antibody that acts as an agonist of OX40 (CD134). Dosing consisted of intravenous ivuxolimab at 0.01 to 10 mg/kg every 2 weeks.

Findings and limits, study-wide: Expansion of clones was among the lowest in partial responders at 0.1-3.0 mg/kg.

This clonotype was obtained from an adult with an advanced solid tumor such as melanoma, head and neck, liver or kidney cancer. The sample was CD4+ or CD8+ T cells sorted from blood, taken in a trial of the OX40 agonist ivuxolimab.

CDR3 bases: TGTGTGGGGGGTGAGCAGTTCTTC. It translates to CVGGEQFF. This chain joins TRBV6-5 and TRBJ2-1; D perhaps matches TRBD2 (6 bases). Germline CDR1 is MNHEY and CDR2 is SVGAGI. This CDR3 contains 8 residues.